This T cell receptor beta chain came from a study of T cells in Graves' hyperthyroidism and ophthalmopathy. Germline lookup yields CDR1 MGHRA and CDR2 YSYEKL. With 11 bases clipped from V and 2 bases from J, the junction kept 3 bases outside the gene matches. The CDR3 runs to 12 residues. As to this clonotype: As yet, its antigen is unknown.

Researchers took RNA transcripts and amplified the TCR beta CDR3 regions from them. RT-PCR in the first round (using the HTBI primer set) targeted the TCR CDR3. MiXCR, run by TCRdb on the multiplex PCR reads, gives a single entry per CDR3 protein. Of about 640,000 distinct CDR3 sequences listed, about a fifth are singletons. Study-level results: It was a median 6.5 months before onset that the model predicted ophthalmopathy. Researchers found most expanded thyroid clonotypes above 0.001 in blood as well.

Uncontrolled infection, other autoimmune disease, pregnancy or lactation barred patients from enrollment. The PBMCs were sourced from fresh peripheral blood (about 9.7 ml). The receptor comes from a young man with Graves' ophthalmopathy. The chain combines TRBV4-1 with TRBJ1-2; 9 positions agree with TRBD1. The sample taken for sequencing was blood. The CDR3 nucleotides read TGCGCCTCGACAGGGGGAAACTATGGCTACACCTTC. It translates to CASTGGNYGYTF.